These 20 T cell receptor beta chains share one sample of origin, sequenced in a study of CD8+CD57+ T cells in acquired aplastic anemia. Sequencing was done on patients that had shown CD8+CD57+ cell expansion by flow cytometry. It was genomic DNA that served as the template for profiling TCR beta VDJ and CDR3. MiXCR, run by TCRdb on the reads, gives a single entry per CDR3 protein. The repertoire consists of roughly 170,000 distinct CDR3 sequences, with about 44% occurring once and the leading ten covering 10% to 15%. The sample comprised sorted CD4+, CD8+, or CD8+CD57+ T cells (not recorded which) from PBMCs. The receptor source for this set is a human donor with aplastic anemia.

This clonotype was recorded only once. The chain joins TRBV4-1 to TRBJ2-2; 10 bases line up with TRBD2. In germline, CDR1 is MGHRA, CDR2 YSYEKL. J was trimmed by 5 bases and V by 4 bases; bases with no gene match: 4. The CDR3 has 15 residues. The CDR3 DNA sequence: TGCGCCAGCAGCCCTAGCGGGGGAAGGACCGGGGAGCTGTTTTTT. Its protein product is CASSPSGGRTGELFF.

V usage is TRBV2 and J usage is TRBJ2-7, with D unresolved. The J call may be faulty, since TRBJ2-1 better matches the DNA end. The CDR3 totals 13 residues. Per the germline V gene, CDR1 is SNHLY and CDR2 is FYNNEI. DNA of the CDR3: TGTGCCAGCAGTGAATACCTACTGGATGAGCAGTTCTTC. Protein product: CASSEYLLDEQFF.

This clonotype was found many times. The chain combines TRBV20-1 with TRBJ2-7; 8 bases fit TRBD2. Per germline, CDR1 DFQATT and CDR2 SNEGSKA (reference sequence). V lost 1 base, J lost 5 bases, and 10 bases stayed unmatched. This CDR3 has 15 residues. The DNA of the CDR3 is TGCAGTGCTAGAGGGCACGCGGGGGGCAAGAACGAGCAGTACTTC. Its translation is CSARGHAGGKNEQYF.

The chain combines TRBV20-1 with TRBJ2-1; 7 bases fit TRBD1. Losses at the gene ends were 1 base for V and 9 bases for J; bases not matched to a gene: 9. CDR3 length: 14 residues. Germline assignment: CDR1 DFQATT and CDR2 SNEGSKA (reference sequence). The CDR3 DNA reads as TGCAGTGCTAGAGCAGGGACAGCGAGTAGTGAGCAGTTCTTC. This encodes CSARAGTASSEQFF.

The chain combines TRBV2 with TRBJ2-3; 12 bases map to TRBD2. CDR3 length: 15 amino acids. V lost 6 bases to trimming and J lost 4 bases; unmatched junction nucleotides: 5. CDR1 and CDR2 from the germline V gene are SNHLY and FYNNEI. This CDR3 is CASRRLAGESDTQYF. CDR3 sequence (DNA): TGTGCCAGCAGACGACTAGCGGGGGAGTCAGATACGCAGTATTTT.

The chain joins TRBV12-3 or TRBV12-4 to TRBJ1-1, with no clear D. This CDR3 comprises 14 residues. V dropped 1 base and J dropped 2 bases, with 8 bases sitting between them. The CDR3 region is CASSLGSTNTEAFF. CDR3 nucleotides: TGTGCCAGCAGTTTAGGCAGTACCAACACTGAAGCTTTCTTT.

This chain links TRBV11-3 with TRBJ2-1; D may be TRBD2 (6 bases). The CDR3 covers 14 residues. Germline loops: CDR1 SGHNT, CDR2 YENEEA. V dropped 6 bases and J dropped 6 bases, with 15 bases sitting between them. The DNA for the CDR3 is TGTGCCAGCAGTTACCCTTTGGGGGGCAATGAGCAGTTCTTC. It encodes CASSYPLGGNEQFF.

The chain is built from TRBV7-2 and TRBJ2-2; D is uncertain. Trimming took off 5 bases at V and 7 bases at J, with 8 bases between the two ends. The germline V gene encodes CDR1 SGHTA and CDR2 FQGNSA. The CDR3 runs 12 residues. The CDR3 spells CASSILSGELFF. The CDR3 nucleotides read TGTGCCAGCAGCATTCTAAGCGGGGAGCTGTTTTTT.

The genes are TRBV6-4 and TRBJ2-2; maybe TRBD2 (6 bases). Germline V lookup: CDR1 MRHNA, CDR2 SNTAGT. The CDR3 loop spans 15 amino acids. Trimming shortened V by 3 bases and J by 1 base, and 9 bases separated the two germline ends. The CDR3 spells CASSERLENTGELFF. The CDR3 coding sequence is TGTGCCAGCAGTGAACGACTAGAGAACACCGGGGAGCTGTTTTTT.

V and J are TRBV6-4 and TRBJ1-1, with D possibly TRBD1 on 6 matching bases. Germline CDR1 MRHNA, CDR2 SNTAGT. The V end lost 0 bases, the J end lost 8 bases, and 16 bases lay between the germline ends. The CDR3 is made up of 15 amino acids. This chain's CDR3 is CASSDSTGGGEEAFF. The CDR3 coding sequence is TGTGCCAGCAGTGACTCCACGGGGGGCGGGGAAGAAGCTTTCTTT.

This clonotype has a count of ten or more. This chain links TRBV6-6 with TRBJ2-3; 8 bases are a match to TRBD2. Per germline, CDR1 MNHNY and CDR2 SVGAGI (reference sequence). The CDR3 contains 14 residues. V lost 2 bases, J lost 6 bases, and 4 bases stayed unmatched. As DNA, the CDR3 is TGTGCCAGCAGTTACCGGGAGGGTGGTGATACGCAGTATTTT. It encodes CASSYREGGDTQYF.

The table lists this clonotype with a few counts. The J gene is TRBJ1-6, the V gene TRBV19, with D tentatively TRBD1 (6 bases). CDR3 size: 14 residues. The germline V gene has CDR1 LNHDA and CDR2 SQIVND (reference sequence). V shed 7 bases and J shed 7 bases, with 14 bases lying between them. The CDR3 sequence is CASTYSTGNSPLHF. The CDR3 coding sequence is TGTGCCAGTACCTATTCTACAGGGAATTCACCCCTCCACTTT.

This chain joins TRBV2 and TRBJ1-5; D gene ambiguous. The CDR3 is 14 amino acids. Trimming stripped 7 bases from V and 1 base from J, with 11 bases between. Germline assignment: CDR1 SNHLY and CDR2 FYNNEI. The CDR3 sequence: CASKGGWSNQPQHF. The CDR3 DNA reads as TGTGCCAGCAAGGGCGGGTGGAGCAATCAGCCCCAGCATTTT.

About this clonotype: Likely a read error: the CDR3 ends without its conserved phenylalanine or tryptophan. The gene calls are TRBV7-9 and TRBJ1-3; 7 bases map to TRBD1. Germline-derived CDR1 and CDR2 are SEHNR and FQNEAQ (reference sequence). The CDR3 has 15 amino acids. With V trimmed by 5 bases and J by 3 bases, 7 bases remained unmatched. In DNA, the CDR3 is TGTGCCAGCAGCCCCCGAGGGGGCAGTGGAAACACCATATATCTT. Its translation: CASSPRGGSGNTIYL.

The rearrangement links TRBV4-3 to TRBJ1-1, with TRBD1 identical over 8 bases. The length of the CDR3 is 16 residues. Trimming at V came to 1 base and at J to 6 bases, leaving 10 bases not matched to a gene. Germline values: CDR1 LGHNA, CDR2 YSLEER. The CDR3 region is CASSQGVDRVGSEAFF. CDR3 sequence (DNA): TGCGCCAGCAGCCAAGGGGTGGACAGGGTTGGTTCTGAAGCTTTCTTT.

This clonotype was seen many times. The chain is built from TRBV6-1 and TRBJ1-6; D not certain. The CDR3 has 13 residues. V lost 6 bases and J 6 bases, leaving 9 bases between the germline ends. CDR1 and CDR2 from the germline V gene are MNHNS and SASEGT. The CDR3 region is CASRDVINSPLHF. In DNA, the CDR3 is TGTGCCAGCAGGGACGTCATTAATTCACCCCTCCACTTT.

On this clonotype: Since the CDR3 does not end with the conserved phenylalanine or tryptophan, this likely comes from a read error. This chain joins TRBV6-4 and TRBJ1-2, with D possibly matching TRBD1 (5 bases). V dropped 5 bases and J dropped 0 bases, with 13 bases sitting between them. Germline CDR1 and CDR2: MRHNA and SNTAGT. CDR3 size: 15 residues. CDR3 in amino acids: CASSWEQGANYGYTL. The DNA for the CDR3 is TGTGCCAGCAGTTGGGAGCAGGGAGCTAACTATGGCTACACCCTC.

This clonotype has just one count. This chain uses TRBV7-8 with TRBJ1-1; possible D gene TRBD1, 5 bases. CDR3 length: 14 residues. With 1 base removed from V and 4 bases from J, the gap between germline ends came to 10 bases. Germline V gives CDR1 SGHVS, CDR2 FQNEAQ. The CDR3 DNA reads TGTGCCAGCAGCTTAGTCTCGGGGGGCACTGAAGCTTTCTTT. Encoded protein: CASSLVSGGTEAFF.

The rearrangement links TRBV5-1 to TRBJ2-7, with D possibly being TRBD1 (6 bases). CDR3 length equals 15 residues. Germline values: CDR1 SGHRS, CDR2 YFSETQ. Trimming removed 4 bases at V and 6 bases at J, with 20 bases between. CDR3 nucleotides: TGCGCCAGCAGCCAACTACAGGGTGTAGTACGCGAGCAGTACTTC. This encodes CASSQLQGVVREQYF.

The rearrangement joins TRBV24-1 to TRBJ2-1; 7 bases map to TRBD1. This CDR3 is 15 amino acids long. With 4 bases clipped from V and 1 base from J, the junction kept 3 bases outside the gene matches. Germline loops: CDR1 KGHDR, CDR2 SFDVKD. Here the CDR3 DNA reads TGTGCCACCAGTGAACCCAGGGGGTCCTACAATGAGCAGTTCTTC. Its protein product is CATSEPRGSYNEQFF.